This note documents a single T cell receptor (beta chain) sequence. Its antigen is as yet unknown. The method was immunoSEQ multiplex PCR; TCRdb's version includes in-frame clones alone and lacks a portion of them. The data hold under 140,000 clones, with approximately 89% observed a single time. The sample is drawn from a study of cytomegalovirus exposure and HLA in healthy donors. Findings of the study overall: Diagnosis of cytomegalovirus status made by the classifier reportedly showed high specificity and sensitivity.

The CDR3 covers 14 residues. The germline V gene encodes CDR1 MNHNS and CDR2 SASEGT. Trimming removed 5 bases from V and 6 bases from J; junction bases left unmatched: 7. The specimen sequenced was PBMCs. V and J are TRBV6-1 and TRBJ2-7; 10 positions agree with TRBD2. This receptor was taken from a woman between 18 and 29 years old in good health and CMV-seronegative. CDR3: CASSPSGRDVEQYF. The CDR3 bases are TGTGCCAGCAGTCCTAGCGGGAGAGATGTCGAGCAGTACTTC.